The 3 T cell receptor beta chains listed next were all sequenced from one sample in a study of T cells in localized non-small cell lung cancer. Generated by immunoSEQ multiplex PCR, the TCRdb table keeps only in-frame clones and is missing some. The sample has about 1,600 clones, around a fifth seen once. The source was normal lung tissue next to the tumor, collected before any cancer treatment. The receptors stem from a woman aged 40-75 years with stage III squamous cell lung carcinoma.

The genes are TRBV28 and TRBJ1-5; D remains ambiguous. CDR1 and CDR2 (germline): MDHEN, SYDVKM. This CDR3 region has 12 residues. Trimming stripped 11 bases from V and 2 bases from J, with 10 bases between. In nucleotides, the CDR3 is TGTGCCGCCGAACGCGGCAATCAGCCCCAGCATTTT. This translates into CAAERGNQPQHF.

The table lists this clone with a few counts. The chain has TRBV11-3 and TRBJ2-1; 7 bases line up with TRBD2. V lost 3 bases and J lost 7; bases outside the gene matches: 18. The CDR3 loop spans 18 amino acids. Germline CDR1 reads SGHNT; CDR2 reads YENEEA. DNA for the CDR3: TGTGCCAGCAGCTTCGTTCGTGTTAGCGGGCCCCCGGAAAATGAGCAGTTCTTC. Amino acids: CASSFVRVSGPPENEQFF.

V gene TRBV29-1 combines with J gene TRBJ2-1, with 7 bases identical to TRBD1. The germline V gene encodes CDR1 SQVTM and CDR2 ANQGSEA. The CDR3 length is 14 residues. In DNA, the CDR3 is TGCACCACCTCCGACCGGACAGGTCACAATGAGCAGTTCTTC. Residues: CTTSDRTGHNEQFF.